This entry concerns a single T cell receptor (beta chain). There is no known antigen for this receptor. No much larger clonotype is one base removed from it; base qualities were not supplied. In the prospective study, participants were roughly 18 to 100 years old, resided in about two dozen geographic areas of the United States, and were enrolled through a virtual design. To assign participants to cohorts, the prospective study relied on clinical history that participants themselves reported in a screening survey and a study questionnaire. Recovered participants in ImmuneRACE Cohort 3 were defined by two consecutive negative NP/OP PCR tests, clearance by a healthcare professional, or resolution of symptoms. In the prospective study, whole blood, serum and a nasopharyngeal or oropharyngeal swab were collected from each participant by mobile phlebotomists. Over a roughly 2-month period, participants in the prospective study had the option of providing additional blood draws and questionnaires. Before DNA extraction, prospective study blood samples were shipped either frozen or at room temperature.

The sample comes from a study of blood T cell repertoires in COVID-19 (dated by TCRdb to 2018 to 2021). With regard to the full study: The collaborator samples originated in the United States, Italy and Spain and spanned the acute and convalescent phases of COVID-19. The material from the prospective study consisted of cDNA or gDNA derived from T cells, B-cell-depleted T cells, or PBMCs. The dataset comprised deeply sampled blood TCRbeta repertoires from subjects exposed to, actively infected with, or recovered from COVID-19. The repertoires were released in a freely available public database meant as a resource for research on the immune response to SARS-CoV-2. The samples were drawn from two sources: the first 160 participants of the ongoing ImmuneRACE study, and over 1,000 subjects contributed by 6 global collaborators. Nearly every sample came with metadata listing a de-identified subject ID, COVID-19 status, age in years and sex. Where available, HLA class I and class II types were taken from metadata supplied by the sample provider and were not determined by assay-based typing.

The investigation overall reported the following: The amount of clinical and demographic metadata varied by source and participant and was provided uncurated.

The germline V gene encodes CDR1 ENHRY and CDR2 SYGVKD. Counted from cysteine to phenylalanine, this CDR3 has 11 amino acids. Solely the CDR3 DNA is kept, with 33 bases framed from the first base. V is cut by 8 bases and J by 6 bases, and the space between the germline ends is 9 bases. TCRbeta CDR3 regions were amplified from genomic DNA using the immunoSEQ Assay, a bias-controlled multiplex PCR. Processing in the source paper ran as follows. The number of nucleated cells in each sample was estimated by amplification of reference gene primers within the assay. To quantify the absolute abundance of each unique TCRbeta CDR3 rearrangement, sequence reads were collapsed and filtered. Productive Simpson clonality was computed per sample as the square root of Simpson's diversity index over productive rearrangements. TCRdb carries this immuneACCESS record with in-frame sequences only. Its versions omit some clonotypes, under half of them owing to an unresolved V gene in the studies checked, with the rest unexplained. V, J and clone size are taken as reported in that table, and D and trimming were inferred from the DNA itself. The sample has around 200,000 clones on record, about 87% of them singletons. The top ten clones comprise 1.2% of the sample.

The chain is encoded by TRBV10-3 joined to TRBJ2-3; too little of a D gene remains to name it. The origin of this receptor is a man younger than 40 who had recovered from COVID-19. Input material: PBMCs or T cells enriched from blood (not recorded which). The nucleotide sequence is given as TGTGCCATCGGTCTTGCGGATACGCAGTATTTT. Translated, it gives CAIGLADTQYF.